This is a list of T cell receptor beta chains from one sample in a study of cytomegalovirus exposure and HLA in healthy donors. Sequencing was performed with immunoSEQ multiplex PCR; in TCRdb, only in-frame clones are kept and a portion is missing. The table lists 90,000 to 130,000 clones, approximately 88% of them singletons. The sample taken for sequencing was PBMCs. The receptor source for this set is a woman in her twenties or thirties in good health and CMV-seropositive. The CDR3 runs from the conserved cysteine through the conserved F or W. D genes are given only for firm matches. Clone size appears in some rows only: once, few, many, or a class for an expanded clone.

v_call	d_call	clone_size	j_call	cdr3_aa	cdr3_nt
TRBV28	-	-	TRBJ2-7	CAAHPQGRYEQYF	TGTGCCGCCCACCCTCAGGGTCGGTACGAGCAGTACTTC
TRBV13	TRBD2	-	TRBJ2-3	CASSLRGGSTDTQYF	TGTGCCAGCAGCTTGCGGGGGGGTAGCACAGATACGCAGTATTTT
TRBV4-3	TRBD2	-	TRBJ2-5	CASSQEWYGTSGYQETQYF	TGCGCCAGCAGCCAAGAATGGTATGGGACTAGCGGCTACCAAGAGACCCAGTACTTC
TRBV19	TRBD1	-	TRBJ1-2	CASSGQDYGYTF	TGTGCCAGTAGTGGACAGGACTATGGCTACACCTTC
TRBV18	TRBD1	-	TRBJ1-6	CASSPGTGNVPLHF	TGTGCCAGCTCACCCGGGACAGGGAATGTCCCCCTCCACTTT
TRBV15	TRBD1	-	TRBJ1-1	CATSSPRTGLTEAFF	TGTGCCACCAGCTCGCCCAGGACAGGGTTAACTGAAGCTTTCTTT
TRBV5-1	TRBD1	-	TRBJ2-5	CASSLQTGEETQYF	TGCGCCAGCAGCTTACAGACAGGGGAAGAGACCCAGTACTTC
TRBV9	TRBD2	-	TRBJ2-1	CASSPSGAGGPPSYNEQFF	TGTGCCAGCAGCCCCTCCGGGGCGGGAGGGCCTCCATCCTACAATGAGCAGTTCTTC
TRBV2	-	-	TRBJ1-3	CASSTPPVGGHSGNTIYF	TGTGCCAGCAGCACCCCACCGGTTGGGGGCCACTCTGGAAACACCATATATTTT
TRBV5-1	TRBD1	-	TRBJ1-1	CASRSRAGQGPSNTEAFF	TGCGCCAGCAGATCGCGGGCCGGACAGGGACCGTCGAACACTGAAGCTTTCTTT
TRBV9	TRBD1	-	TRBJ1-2	CASSVAAGGNYGYTF	TGTGCCAGCAGCGTGGCGGCAGGGGGGAACTATGGCTACACCTTC
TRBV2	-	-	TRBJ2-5	CASRDRQETQYF	TGTGCCAGCAGGGACAGACAAGAGACCCAGTACTTC
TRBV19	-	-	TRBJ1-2	CASSQGPFYTF	TGTGCCAGTAGCCAGGGTCCATTCTACACCTTC
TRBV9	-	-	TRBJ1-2	CASSVAPAERGYTF	TGTGCCAGCAGCGTAGCTCCGGCAGAGCGAGGCTACACCTTC
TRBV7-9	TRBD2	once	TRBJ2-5	CASSPLPGLAGSETQYF	TGTGCCAGCAGCCCCCTACCCGGGCTAGCGGGATCAGAGACCCAGTACTTC
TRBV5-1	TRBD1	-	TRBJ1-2	CASSMDRGQGYTF	TGCGCCAGCAGTATGGATAGGGGGCAAGGCTACACCTTC
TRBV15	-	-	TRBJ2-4	CATSGRSDIAKNIQYF	TGTGCCACCAGCGGCAGATCGGACATAGCCAAAAACATTCAGTACTTC
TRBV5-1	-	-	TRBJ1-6	CASSLTSSRDRSPLHF	TGCGCCAGCAGCTTGACTTCTTCGAGGGATCGGTCACCCCTCCACTTT
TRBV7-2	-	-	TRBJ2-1	CASSLIGRSSYNEQFF	TGTGCCAGCAGCTTAATTGGGAGGAGCTCCTACAATGAGCAGTTCTTC
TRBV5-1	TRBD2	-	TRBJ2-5	CASSSPLLAGGLETQYF	TGCGCCAGCAGCTCCCCGCTCCTGGCGGGAGGACTTGAGACCCAGTACTTC
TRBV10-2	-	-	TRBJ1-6	CASSDGSYNSPLHF	TGCGCCAGCAGTGACGGCTCCTATAATTCACCCCTCCACTTT
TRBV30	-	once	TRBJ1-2	CAWISPWQNSYGYTF	TGTGCCTGGATCTCCCCCTGGCAGAACAGCTATGGCTACACCTTC
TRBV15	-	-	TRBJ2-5	CATARVPGETQYF	TGTGCCACGGCGAGGGTCCCCGGGGAGACCCAGTACTTC